The clone carrying this T cell receptor beta chain was counted a few times. This CDR3 has 19 residues. V shed 3 bases, J shed 2 bases, and the junction held 16 bases outside the gene matches. CDR1 is SGHDT and CDR2 is YYEEEE in the germline V gene. With iRepertoire HTBI primers and Arm-PCR of CDR3 regions, TCR beta libraries were built. TCRdb used MiXCR to reprocess the multiplex PCR reads, holding one entry per CDR3 protein. The sample lists hundreds of thousands of distinct CDR3 sequences, about 16% seen once, with around 11% in the top ten. As for time point: newly diagnosed GD, antithyroid drugs for less than 3 months. PBMCs provided the RNA from which the TCR library was made. This entry is derived from a study of regulatory T cells in long-lasting Graves disease. Separately, the same data were catalogued under a study of T cells in Graves' hyperthyroidism and ophthalmopathy. That report notes: Uncontrolled infections, other autoimmune diseases, pregnancy or lactation led to exclusion of patients.

The chain employs TRBV5-6 and TRBJ1-5; 8 positions agree with TRBD1. The clonotype comes from a woman aged 30 to 39 with Graves disease. The source was peripheral blood mononuclear cells (PBMCs), collected at new diagnosis, from a patient treated with antithyroid drugs. DNA for the CDR3: TGTGCCAGCAGCTCCTATACCCGGACAGGGTTTGTGGGCAATCAGCCCCAGCATTTT. Translation gives CASSSYTRTGFVGNQPQHF.